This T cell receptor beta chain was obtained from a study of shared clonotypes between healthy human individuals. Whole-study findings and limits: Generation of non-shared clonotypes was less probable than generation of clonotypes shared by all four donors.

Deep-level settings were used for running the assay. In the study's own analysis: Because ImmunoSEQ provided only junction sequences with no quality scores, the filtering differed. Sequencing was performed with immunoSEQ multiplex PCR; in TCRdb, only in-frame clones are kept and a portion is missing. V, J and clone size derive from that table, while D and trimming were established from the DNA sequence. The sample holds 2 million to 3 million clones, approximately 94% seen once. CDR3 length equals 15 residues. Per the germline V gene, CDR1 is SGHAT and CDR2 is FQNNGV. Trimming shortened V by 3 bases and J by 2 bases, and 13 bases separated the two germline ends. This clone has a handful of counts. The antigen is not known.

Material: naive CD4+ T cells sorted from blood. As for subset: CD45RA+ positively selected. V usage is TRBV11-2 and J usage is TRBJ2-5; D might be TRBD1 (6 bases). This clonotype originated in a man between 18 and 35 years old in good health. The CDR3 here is CASSFPGAGQETQYF. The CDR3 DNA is TGTGCCAGCAGCTTCCCAGGGGCCGGTCAAGAGACCCAGTACTTC.